The clone carrying this T cell receptor (beta chain) was recorded at least ten times. As yet, its antigen is unknown. Unique molecular identifiers tagged the TCRbeta library. Each CDR3 protein gets one entry after TCRdb re-called the PCR reads with MiXCR. The sample holds 200,000 to 250,000 distinct CDR3 sequences; around 9.2% are singletons and the top ten take 35%. The record originates from a study of T-cell reconstitution after alpha-beta-depleted transplantation in children. Study-level points and caveats: From newly produced T cells came most of the T-cell counts and diversity one year after transplant. At day 60, the high TCRbeta diversity found in some patients originated from recipient T cells and thymic progenitors that had survived. Reported findings indicate that, about two months after transplant, alpha-beta T cells came from several hundred expanded clones, which were derived from non-depleted graft cells.

Trimming stripped 7 bases from V and 3 bases from J, with 6 bases between. The germline V gene encodes CDR1 SQVTM and CDR2 ANQGSEA. There are 10 residues in the CDR3. This TCR was sampled from a male patient between 2 and 15 years old who had a stem cell transplant for acute myeloid leukemia, so the T cells may come from the graft donor. The source was PBMCs, mostly from graft donor cells, collected 360 days after TCRalphabeta/CD19-depleted stem cell transplant. This chain connects TRBV29-1 to TRBJ2-5, with D maybe TRBD2 (6 bases). The CDR3 sequence is CSGGEETQYF. The DNA for the CDR3 is TGCAGCGGGGGGGAAGAGACCCAGTACTTC.